This paragraph covers one T cell receptor beta chain sequence. This clonotype was seen a few times. The target of this receptor is not known. The record has no base qualities; no much larger clone is one base away. This was a case-control study nested in a cohort of healthcare workers in London, UK, who had nasopharyngeal swab PCR tests and blood samples taken every week. Between 23 and 31 March 2020, the week of the UK lockdown, healthcare workers were enrolled and then followed up weekly for as long as 16 weeks. Receptors were amplified or captured by 5' RACE. Data came from a NextSeq 500. In the TCR library protocol, unique molecular identifiers were attached to individual cDNA molecules to correct for PCR bias and sequencing error. Both TCR alpha and beta chains were sequenced, and tight co-correlation was observed between alpha and beta sequence abundances in each sample. In the original analysis: Decombinator V4 was used to annotate TCR sequences for V gene, J gene and CDR3. Expanded TCRs were defined as changing significantly between any two time points under a Poisson model with p below 0.0001. TCR abundances were normalised to the total number of TCRs sequenced in each sample and reported as counts per million. A search of VDJdb, accessed on 1 November 2021, was run for TCRs annotated to CMV, EBV and SARS-CoV-2, with TCRs annotated for multiple antigens excluded. TCRdb reprocessed the public reads (quality trimming at Q25 with fastp, clone calling with MiXCR) and kept in-frame beta chains. Records with the same CDR3 protein are collapsed into one entry carrying the most frequent genes and DNA. TCRdb, not the authors, supplied the V and J calls. This sample gives tens of thousands of distinct CDR3 sequences in total; 5% to 6.5% of them show up just once. Roughly 8% of the sample is held by the ten biggest clonotypes.

The data stem from a study of early T cells in non-severe SARS-CoV-2 infection (dated by TCRdb to the early 2020s). Background on the whole study: Bulk RNA from unsorted whole blood was used for TCR sequencing, so alpha and beta chains could not be paired.

Results and caveats for the whole study, not just this receptor: VDJdb matching was skewed toward anti-spike CD8 responses, so virus-specific expansions were likely underestimated and private and CD4 specificities were missed.

Sequenced input: whole blood. The receptor's source is an adult who was a healthcare worker with PCR-confirmed SARS-CoV-2 infection or an uninfected control (not recorded which).

The DNA reads TGTGCCAGCAGCATGACAGCGAACACCGGGGAGCTGTTTTTT. This is translated as CASSMTANTGELFF. The V and J genes are TRBV7-6 and TRBJ2-2; TRBD1 is a weak D gene call, 5 bases matching. V is pared back by 5 bases and J by 0 bases, with 7 bases lying between the germline termini. From a lookup of the germline V gene, CDR1 and CDR2 are SGHVS and FNYEAQ. Counted from cysteine to phenylalanine, this CDR3 has 14 amino acids. The retained sequence is limited to the CDR3, 42 bases, with the frame set at the first base.